These 28 T cell receptor beta chains were all obtained from the same sample, sequenced in a study of blood T cell repertoires in COVID-19. The assay was immunoSEQ multiplex PCR, and TCRdb's table has in-frame clones only and misses some. The sample lists some 260,000 clones; roughly 90% were seen once. The sequencing sample was made of peripheral blood. The receptors originated from a woman aged 40 to 50 who had recovered from COVID-19.

V is TRBV5-1 and J is TRBJ2-4; D is possibly TRBD2 (5 bases). Trimming took off 5 bases at V and 7 bases at J, with 13 bases between the two ends. Germline CDR1 reads SGHRS; CDR2 reads YFSETQ. The CDR3 loop spans 13 amino acids. The CDR3 region is CASSAGGGNIQYF. CDR3 sequence (DNA): TGCGCCAGCAGTGCAGGCGGCGGGAACATTCAGTACTTC.

The genes are TRBV7-9 and TRBJ2-1; D might be TRBD2 (6 bases). The CDR3 covers 13 residues. Trimming removed 5 bases at V and 4 bases at J, with 9 bases between. CDR1 is SEHNR, CDR2 FQNEAQ, per germline (reference sequence). The CDR3 DNA reads TGTGCCAGCAGCATCGGGACTTACAATGAGCAGTTCTTC. Translation: CASSIGTYNEQFF.

This rearrangement joins TRBV7-9 to TRBJ1-1, with a tentative D call TRBD1 (6 bases). The germline gives CDR1 SEHNR, CDR2 FQNEAQ (reference sequence). The V gene lost 5 bases and the J gene lost 2 bases, with 12 bases spanning the gap. CDR3 size: 14 residues. CDR3 protein: CASSPSTGNTEAFF. The CDR3 bases are TGTGCCAGCAGCCCATCGACAGGCAACACTGAAGCTTTCTTT.

This clone has only a few counts. The CDR3 spells CATSSREQGPGYTF. Written as DNA, the CDR3 is TGTGCCACCAGCTCAAGGGAACAGGGTCCTGGCTACACCTTC. This rearrangement joins TRBV24-1 to TRBJ1-2; tentatively, D is TRBD1 (6 bases). The CDR3 is 14 amino acids. The V end was cut by 7 bases, the J end by 7 bases, with 18 bases between. Germline V gene lookup returns CDR1 KGHDR and CDR2 SFDVKD.

The gene calls are TRBV6-5 and TRBJ2-5; D gene unclear. Trimming took 0 bases from V and 5 from J, leaving 7 bases between them. The CDR3 sequence is 13 residues long. Germline V CDR1 and CDR2: MNHEY, SVGAGI. The CDR3 is CASSYSIRETQYF. The CDR3 nucleotides read TGTGCCAGCAGTTACTCTATCCGGGAGACCCAGTACTTC.

This chain uses TRBV7-9 with TRBJ2-5; TRBD1 matches at 8 bases. In germline, CDR1 is SEHNR, CDR2 FQNEAQ (reference sequence). There are 15 residues in the CDR3. The ends lost 4 bases at V and 5 bases at J; junction bases unmatched: 9. The CDR3 sequence is CASSSAQGARETQYF. In nucleotides, the CDR3 is TGTGCCAGCAGCTCAGCCCAGGGGGCTCGGGAGACCCAGTACTTC.

This chain links TRBV2 with TRBJ1-5; D ambiguous. The CDR3 contains 13 residues. The V end was cut by 2 bases, the J end by 0 bases, with 2 bases between. Germline V CDR1 and CDR2: SNHLY, FYNNEI. The chain's CDR3 is CASSEYSNQPQHF. CDR3 coding DNA: TGTGCCAGCAGTGAATATAGCAATCAGCCCCAGCATTTT.

The rearrangement links TRBV6-5 to TRBJ2-2, with a weak D call TRBD1 (6 bases). V lost 6 bases, J lost 4 bases, and 12 bases lay in between. This CDR3 has 14 residues. The germline CDR1 and CDR2 sequences are MNHEY and SVGAGI. The CDR3, as DNA: TGTGCCAGCAGAACAGGGTTGGGCACCGGGGAGCTGTTTTTT. Protein: CASRTGLGTGELFF.

CDR3 DNA sequence: TGCGCCAGCAGCCTTGACAGGGACGCCGGGGAGCTGTTTTTT. Protein product: CASSLDRDAGELFF. The V gene is TRBV4-3, the J gene TRBJ2-2; 7 nucleotides line up with TRBD1. Germline CDR1 LGHNA, CDR2 YSLEER. The trim removed 4 bases at V and 6 bases at J, leaving 5 bases unmatched. This CDR3 region has 14 residues.

The chain joins TRBV9 to TRBJ1-2; weak D call: TRBD1 (5 bases). The CDR3 contains 12 residues. V lost 3 bases, J lost 7 bases, and 10 bases lay in between. CDR1 SGDLS and CDR2 YYNGEE come from the germline V gene. The CDR3 reads CASSEGISGYTF. In DNA form, the CDR3 reads TGTGCCAGCAGCGAGGGGATTTCTGGCTACACCTTC. Using reference TRBV9 and TRBJ1-2 for the parts outside the CDR3, the full variable domain is DSGVTQTPKHLITATGQRVTLRCSPRSGDLSVYWYQQSLDQGLQFLIQYYNGEERAKGNILERFSAQQFPDLHSELNLSSLELGDSALYFCASSEGISGYTFGSGTRLTVV.

J is TRBJ2-5 and V is TRBV11-2, with D hard to call. Germline V gives CDR1 SGHAT, CDR2 FQNNGV. The V gene lost 0 bases and the J gene lost 1 base, with 6 bases spanning the gap. The CDR3 totals 14 residues. The CDR3 region has the DNA TGTGCCAGCAGCTTAGATTGGGCCCAAGAGACCCAGTACTTC. Translating gives CASSLDWAQETQYF.

In nucleotides, the CDR3 is TGTGCCAGCAGCTTAGGGGTAGGGGGCACATCCGAGCAGTACTTC. Encoded protein: CASSLGVGGTSEQYF. The chain joins TRBV7-8 to TRBJ2-7; 7 nucleotides match TRBD1. The CDR3 sequence is 15 residues long. Germline V CDR1 and CDR2: SGHVS, FQNEAQ. After removal of 1 base from V and 6 bases from J, the junction contained 9 bases not matched to a gene.

This clone has just a few counts. This chain uses TRBV27 with TRBJ1-5; D call uncertain. The CDR3 loop spans 13 amino acids. Germline values: CDR1 MNHEY, CDR2 SMNVEV (reference sequence). Trimming shortened V by 9 bases and J by 9 bases, and 18 bases separated the two germline ends. CDR3 DNA: TGTGCCAGTCGAGAGTCATCCTTTGGGCCCCAGCATTTT. It translates to CASRESSFGPQHF.

Regarding this clone: This sample includes further DNA sequences coding for the same CDR3. V and J are TRBV7-2 and TRBJ2-5, with D possibly matching TRBD1 (5 bases). This CDR3 is built from 13 residues. V lost 3 bases to trimming and J lost 2 bases, with 7 bases between them. The V gene's germline CDR1 is SGHTA and CDR2 FQGNSA. The CDR3 sequence is CASSLTVQETQYF. The CDR3 nucleotides read TGTGCCAGCAGCTTGACAGTTCAAGAGACCCAGTACTTC.

This clone was seen a handful of times. The rearrangement joins TRBV2 to TRBJ1-2; TRBD1 is a possible D gene (6 bases). Germline CDR1 SNHLY, CDR2 FYNNEI. The ends were cut back, 6 bases at V and 4 bases at J, with 18 bases in the middle. The CDR3 covers 15 residues. CDR3 sequence (DNA): TGTGCCAGCAGCTGGTTGAGGGGGACTACCTATGGCTACACCTTC. It yields the protein CASSWLRGTTYGYTF.

V gene TRBV7-9 combines with J gene TRBJ2-7, with a tentative D call TRBD2 (6 bases). CDR1 and CDR2 (germline): SEHNR, FQNEAQ (reference sequence). Trimming left V 6 bases short and J 4 bases short, with 25 bases between. The CDR3 is made up of 17 amino acids. In nucleotides, the CDR3 is TGTGCCAGCAGTTCCACCGCCGGGAGCTCGGCGGATTACGAGCAGTACTTC. Amino acids: CASSSTAGSSADYEQYF.

The chain combines TRBV3-1 (or the pseudogene TRBV3-2) with TRBJ2-3, with a weak D call TRBD1 (7 bases). Per germline, CDR1 LGHDT and CDR2 YNNKEL (reference sequence). V was shortened by 0 bases and J by 5 bases, with 15 bases between the two germline ends. This CDR3 is 16 amino acids long. CDR3 residues: CASSQDRRGRRDTQYF. As DNA, the CDR3 is TGTGCCAGCAGCCAAGATCGGAGGGGGCGGAGAGATACGCAGTATTTT.

The table lists this clone with a few counts. The chain uses TRBV25-1 and TRBJ2-7, with 7 bases aligning to TRBD1. The CDR3 runs 16 residues. Germline V gene sequence: CDR1 MGHDK, CDR2 SYGVNS. J lost 7 bases, V lost 0 bases, and 12 bases had no gene match. The CDR3: CASSEYLLRQGEEQYF. The CDR3 coding sequence is TGTGCCAGCAGTGAATACCTCCTTCGACAGGGTGAAGAGCAGTACTTC.

This chain uses TRBV2 with TRBJ2-5, with TRBD2 matching over 8 bases. Per germline, CDR1 SNHLY and CDR2 FYNNEI. The CDR3 has 15 amino acids. Losses at the gene ends were 5 bases for V and 9 bases for J; bases not matched to a gene: 14. For the CDR3, the DNA is TGTGCCAGCAGTCCGATACTAGCGGAGACGTCGGCCCAGTACTTC. It codes for CASSPILAETSAQYF.

The CDR3, as DNA: TGTGCCAGCAGCGTAGGTTATGGGGCTGAACGAGGAAACACCATATATTTT. Translating it yields CASSVGYGAERGNTIYF. This chain uses TRBV9 with TRBJ1-3, with D maybe TRBD1 (5 bases). The CDR3 spans 17 residues. Germline V gene sequence: CDR1 SGDLS, CDR2 YYNGEE. Trimming removed 0 bases at V and 4 bases at J, with 17 bases between. The variable domain in full, with the rest retrieved from reference TRBV9 and TRBJ1-3, is DSGVTQTPKHLITATGQRVTLRCSPRSGDLSVYWYQQSLDQGLQFLIQYYNGEERAKGNILERFSAQQFPDLHSELNLSSLELGDSALYFCASSVGYGAERGNTIYFGEGSWLTVV.

This clone was counted a single time. The rearrangement joins TRBV18 to TRBJ2-3; 7 bases match TRBD2. Per germline, CDR1 KGHSH and CDR2 LQKENI. The CDR3 extends over 14 amino acids. Losses at the gene ends were 6 bases for V and 5 bases for J; bases not matched to a gene: 8. CDR3 sequence reads: CASSESGIKDTQYF. The CDR3 coding sequence is TGTGCCAGCTCGGAAAGCGGGATCAAAGATACGCAGTATTTT.

V is TRBV12-3 or TRBV12-4 and J is TRBJ2-1; D may be TRBD2 (5 bases). CDR3 length: 12 residues. The ends were cut back, 8 bases at V and 9 bases at J, with 14 bases in the middle. The CDR3 spells CASSRGFGEQFF. The DNA for the CDR3 is TGTGCCAGCTCTCGAGGGTTCGGTGAGCAGTTCTTC.

The chain has TRBV5-1 and TRBJ2-1; D remains unclear. Trimming took 5 bases from V and 5 from J, leaving 11 bases between them. The CDR3 loop spans 13 amino acids. Germline loops: CDR1 SGHRS, CDR2 YFSETQ. The CDR3 DNA sequence: TGCGCCAGCAGACGGAGAGAAAACAATGAGCAGTTCTTC. Amino acids: CASRRRENNEQFF.

The chain joins TRBV4-3 to TRBJ1-5; 8 bases map to TRBD1. Germline V gives CDR1 LGHNA, CDR2 YSLEER. The V gene end was trimmed by 1 base and the J gene end by 7 bases; junction bases not matched to a gene: 6. The CDR3 spans 15 residues. The CDR3: CASSQVTGVGQPQHF. Written as DNA, the CDR3 is TGCGCCAGCAGCCAAGTGACAGGGGTCGGGCAGCCCCAGCATTTT.

The chain is built from TRBV28 and TRBJ2-7, with 9 bases that match TRBD2. The CDR3 is 14 residues long. V was clipped by 6 bases and J by 4 bases; unmatched bases: 7. CDR1 and CDR2 from the germline V gene are MDHEN and SYDVKM. In nucleotides, the CDR3 is TGTGCCAGCAGGTCGGCGGGGGGGCTTTACGAGCAGTACTTC. Translating it yields CASRSAGGLYEQYF.

This clone was seen only once. For the CDR3, the DNA is TGTGCCAGCATACAGGTAGTTTCGACTAATGAAAAACTGTTTTTT. Its translation is CASIQVVSTNEKLFF. V and J are TRBV9 and TRBJ1-4; tentatively, D is TRBD1 (5 bases). CDR1 and CDR2 (germline): SGDLS, YYNGEE. V lost 6 bases, J lost 2 bases, and 14 bases lay in between. CDR3 size: 15 residues. The variable domain in full, with the rest retrieved from reference TRBV9 and TRBJ1-4, is DSGVTQTPKHLITATGQRVTLRCSPRSGDLSVYWYQQSLDQGLQFLIQYYNGEERAKGNILERFSAQQFPDLHSELNLSSLELGDSALYFCASIQVVSTNEKLFFGSGTQLSVL.

The chain joins TRBV6-5 to TRBJ1-5, with 10 bases that match TRBD1. The germline V gene has CDR1 MNHEY and CDR2 SVGAGI. The CDR3 extends over 15 amino acids. V trimming: 4 bases; J trimming: 7 bases; junction bases outside the gene matches: 7. Written as DNA, the CDR3 is TGTGCCAGCAGTTCCGGGACAGGGGTCTTGCAGCCCCAGCATTTT. Protein sequence: CASSSGTGVLQPQHF.

V and J are TRBV7-2 and TRBJ1-3; 7 bases align to TRBD1. The CDR3 length is 15 residues. V lost 5 bases, J lost 0 bases, and 4 bases stayed unmatched. Germline lookup yields CDR1 SGHTA and CDR2 FQGNSA. CDR3 sequence (DNA): TGTGCCAGCAGCCGGGGACAGAGCTCTGGAAACACCATATATTTT. It translates to CASSRGQSSGNTIYF.